Listed below are T cell receptor beta chains from one sample, sequenced in a study of CD8 T cells in ankylosing spondylitis. TCRdb redid the calling of the 5' RACE reads with MiXCR, one entry per CDR3 protein. The sample shows fewer than 250,000 distinct CDR3 sequences, roughly 24% of them seen only once. The sample consisted of blood, either unsorted or a sorted T cell fraction (not recorded which). Every receptor here comes from a male donor with ankylosing spondylitis or in good health (not recorded which). The CDR3 runs from the conserved cysteine through the conserved F or W. D genes are given only for firm matches. Rows give clone size only sometimes, using once, few, many, or a class for an expanded clone.

cdr3_aa cdr3_nt j_call d_call clone_size v_call
CASSTSGPNTGELFF TGCGCCAGCAGCACCTCGGGACCGAACACCGGGGAGCTGTTTTTT TRBJ2-2 - many TRBV5-1
CASSPERDYGYTF TGTGCCAGCTCCCCCGAAAGGGACTATGGCTACACCTTC TRBJ1-2 - many TRBV18
CSAIRTGGMNTEAFF TGCAGTGCCATCAGGACAGGGGGTATGAACACTGAAGCTTTCTTT TRBJ1-1 TRBD1 - TRBV20-1
CASSITGSSYNSPLHF TGCGCCAGCAGCATAACAGGGAGCTCCTATAATTCACCCCTCCACTTT TRBJ1-6 - many TRBV5-1
CASSYSAVPRWRTQYF TGTGCCAGCAGTTACTCAGCGGTACCTAGGTGGCGGACCCAGTACTTC TRBJ2-5 - - TRBV6-5
CATSRTTGSLYEQYF TGTGCCACCAGCAGAACCACAGGGAGTCTATACGAGCAGTACTTC TRBJ2-7 - - TRBV15
CASSPQGLGSNQPQHF TGCGCCAGCAGCCCCCAGGGGTTAGGGAGCAATCAGCCCCAGCATTTT TRBJ1-5 - many TRBV5-1
CAISESGLAGGLSLYEQYF TGTGCCATCAGTGAGTCGGGACTAGCGGGAGGCCTCAGTCTTTATGAGCAGTACTTC TRBJ2-7 TRBD2 many TRBV10-3
CASSQVGVWETQYF TGTGCCAGCAGCCAAGTTGGGGTATGGGAGACCCAGTACTTC TRBJ2-5 - few TRBV14
CSATIQGLSEQFF TGCAGTGCCACTATACAGGGTTTAAGTGAGCAGTTCTTC TRBJ2-1 - few TRBV20-1
CASMSDKRHYEQYF TGTGCCAGCATGTCGGACAAGCGCCACTACGAGCAGTACTTC TRBJ2-7 - many TRBV12-3/TRBV12-4
CSAGTESNQPQHF TGCAGTGCCGGGACAGAGAGCAATCAGCCCCAGCATTTT TRBJ1-5 TRBD1 few TRBV20-1
CSVTGHSLSYNEQFF TGCAGCGTTACGGGACACTCGCTCTCCTACAATGAGCAGTTCTTC TRBJ2-1 - once TRBV29-1
CSARLLPGQGSYEQYF TGCAGTGCTAGACTCTTACCGGGACAGGGGTCCTACGAGCAGTACTTC TRBJ2-7 TRBD1 many TRBV20-1
CSVPLPLGGEQYF TGCAGCGTTCCCCTGCCCCTCGGGGGCGAGCAGTACTTC TRBJ2-7 - few TRBV29-1
CARSTRPTSTPIYNEQFF TGTGCCCGCAGTACCCGCCCTACTTCAACCCCAATCTACAATGAGCAGTTCTTC TRBJ2-1 - - TRBV12-3/TRBV12-4
CASSPDRLLLYEQYF TGTGCCAGCAGCCCCGACAGGCTACTACTCTACGAGCAGTACTTC TRBJ2-7 - - TRBV7-2
CASRAGQGSQPQHF TGTGCCAGCAGAGCGGGACAGGGCTCCCAGCCCCAGCATTTT TRBJ1-5 TRBD1 many TRBV2
CASSLGRNEQFF TGTGCCAGCAGTCTGGGTCGCAATGAGCAGTTCTTC TRBJ2-1 - - TRBV3-1
CSVNSGSIGEQFF TGCAGCGTGAATAGCGGGAGTATAGGTGAGCAGTTCTTC TRBJ2-1 TRBD2 few TRBV29-1
CSASRAGGPYNEQFF TGCAGTGCTAGTAGGGCGGGAGGGCCCTACAATGAGCAGTTCTTC TRBJ2-1 TRBD2 few TRBV20-1
CASSSPILADTQYF TGTGCCAGCAGCTCCCCCATCCTCGCAGATACGCAGTATTTT TRBJ2-3 - many TRBV7-9
CASSYLSGPSGRFYEQYF TGTGCCAGCAGTTACTTGTCGGGTCCGAGCGGGAGGTTCTACGAGCAGTACTTC TRBJ2-7 TRBD2 - TRBV6-5
CASSLWVGTVVNTEAFF TGTGCCAGCAGCTTATGGGTCGGGACGGTTGTGAACACTGAAGCTTTCTTT TRBJ1-1 - - TRBV7-3
CASSLFPGAFF TGTGCCAGCAGCCTTTTCCCTGGAGCTTTCTTT TRBJ1-1 - - TRBV12-3/TRBV12-4
CASSPGTLASGNHEQYF TGCGCCAGCAGCCCCGGGACGTTGGCTAGCGGGAACCACGAGCAGTACTTC TRBJ2-7 TRBD2 many TRBV5-1
CAIRQQETQYF TGTGCCATCAGACAGCAAGAGACCCAGTACTTC TRBJ2-5 - - TRBV10-3
CSVELWGRVYNEQFF TGCAGCGTTGAATTGTGGGGGAGGGTCTACAATGAGCAGTTCTTC TRBJ2-1 TRBD2 - TRBV29-1
CSARDFHEQFF TGCAGTGCTAGGGACTTCCATGAGCAGTTCTTC TRBJ2-1 - many TRBV20-1